Below, one TCR beta chain is given with its context. Its target is not known. This CDR3 is also generated by other DNA sequences in the sample. This entry belongs to a study of cytomegalovirus exposure and HLA in healthy donors. Whole-study context: A preliminary data release comprised around 85 million unique TCRs obtained from HLA-typed donors. Study observations and caveats: Later analysis identified a missense DCLRE1C variant that was linked to TCR beta V- and J-gene trimming. Later analysis showed TCR association rates varying by HLA locus, highest for DRB1 and lowest for HLA-C. One cluster of highly shared sequence variants probably arose as a sequencing artifact.

The CDR3 totals 13 residues. The germline V gene encodes CDR1 SNHLY and CDR2 FYNNEI. Vbeta (60) and Jbeta (13) primers were used in the PCR. Assay used: immunoSEQ multiplex PCR; TCRdb lists only in-frame clones, some missing. The sample consists of around 120,000 clones, 74% of them appearing once. This receptor was identified in a man aged 50 to 60 in good health and CMV-seropositive. The specimen was PBMCs. This chain joins TRBV2 and TRBJ2-2; 7 nucleotides agree with TRBD2. The CDR3: CASRGSSTGELFF. The CDR3 DNA reads as TGTGCTAGCCGCGGGAGTAGCACCGGGGAGCTGTTTTTT. The variable domain in full, with the rest retrieved from reference TRBV2 and TRBJ2-2, is EPEVTQTPSHQVTQMGQEVILRCVPISNHLYFYWYRQILGQKVEFLVSFYNNEISEKSEIFDDQFSVERPDGSNFTLKIRSTKLEDSAMYFCASRGSSTGELFFGEGSRLTVL.